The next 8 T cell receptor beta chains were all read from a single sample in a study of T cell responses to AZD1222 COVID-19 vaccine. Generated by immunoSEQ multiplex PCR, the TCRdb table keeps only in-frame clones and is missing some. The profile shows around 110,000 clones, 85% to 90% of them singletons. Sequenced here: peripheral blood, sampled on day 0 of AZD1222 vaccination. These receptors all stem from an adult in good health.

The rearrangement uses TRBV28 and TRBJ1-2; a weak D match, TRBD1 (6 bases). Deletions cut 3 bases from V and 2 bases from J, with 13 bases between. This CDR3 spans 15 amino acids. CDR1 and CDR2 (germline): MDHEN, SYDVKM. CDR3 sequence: CASSFSDRINYGYTF. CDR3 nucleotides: TGTGCCAGCAGTTTCTCCGACAGGATAAACTATGGCTACACCTTC.

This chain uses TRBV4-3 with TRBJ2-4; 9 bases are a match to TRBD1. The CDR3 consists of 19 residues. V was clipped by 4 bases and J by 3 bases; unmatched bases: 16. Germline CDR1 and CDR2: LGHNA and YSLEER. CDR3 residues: CASSLTTGGGQGGKNIQYF. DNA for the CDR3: TGCGCCAGCAGCCTCACCACCGGCGGGGGACAGGGAGGCAAAAACATTCAGTACTTC.

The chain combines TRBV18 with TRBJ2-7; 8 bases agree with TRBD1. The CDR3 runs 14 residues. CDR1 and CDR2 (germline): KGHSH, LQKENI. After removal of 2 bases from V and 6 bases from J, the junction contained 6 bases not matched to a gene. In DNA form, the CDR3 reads TGTGCCAGCTCACCAGACAGGGGAACTCGCGAGCAGTACTTC. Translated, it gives CASSPDRGTREQYF.

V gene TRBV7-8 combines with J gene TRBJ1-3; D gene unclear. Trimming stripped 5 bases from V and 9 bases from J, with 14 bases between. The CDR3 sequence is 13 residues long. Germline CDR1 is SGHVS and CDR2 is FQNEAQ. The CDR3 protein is CASSTDTRGTIYF. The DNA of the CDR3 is TGTGCCAGCAGCACCGACACTCGGGGCACCATATATTTT. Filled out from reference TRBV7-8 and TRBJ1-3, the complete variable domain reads GAGVSQSPRYKVAKRGQDVALRCDPISGHVSLFWYQQALGQGPEFLTYFQNEAQLDKSGLPSDRFFAERPEGSVSTLKIQRTQQEDSAVYLCASSTDTRGTIYFGEGSWLTVV.

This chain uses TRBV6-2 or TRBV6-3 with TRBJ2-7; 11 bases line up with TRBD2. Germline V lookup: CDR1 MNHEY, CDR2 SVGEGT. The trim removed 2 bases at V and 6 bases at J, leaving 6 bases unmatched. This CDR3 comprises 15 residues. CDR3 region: CASSYRLAGWLEQYF. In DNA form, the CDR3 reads TGTGCCAGCAGTTACCGACTAGCGGGATGGCTCGAGCAGTACTTC.

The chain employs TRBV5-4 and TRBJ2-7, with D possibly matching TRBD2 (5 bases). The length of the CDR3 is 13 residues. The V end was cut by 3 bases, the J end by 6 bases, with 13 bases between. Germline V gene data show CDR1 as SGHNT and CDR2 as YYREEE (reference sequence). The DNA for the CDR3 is TGTGCCAGCAGCTCGGCGAGGGCCGGCGAGCAGTACTTC. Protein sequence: CASSSARAGEQYF.

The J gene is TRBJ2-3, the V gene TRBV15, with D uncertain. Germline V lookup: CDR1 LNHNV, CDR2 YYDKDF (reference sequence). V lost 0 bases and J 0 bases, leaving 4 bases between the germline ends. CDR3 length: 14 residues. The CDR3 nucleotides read TGTGCCACCAGCAGAGACCTTAGCACAGATACGCAGTATTTT. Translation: CATSRDLSTDTQYF.

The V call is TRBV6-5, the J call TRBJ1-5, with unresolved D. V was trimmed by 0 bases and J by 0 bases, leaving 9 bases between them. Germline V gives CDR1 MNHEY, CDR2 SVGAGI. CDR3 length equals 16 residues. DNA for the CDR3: TGTGCCAGCAGTTACTCGACAAGTAATAGCAATCAGCCCCAGCATTTT. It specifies CASSYSTSNSNQPQHF.